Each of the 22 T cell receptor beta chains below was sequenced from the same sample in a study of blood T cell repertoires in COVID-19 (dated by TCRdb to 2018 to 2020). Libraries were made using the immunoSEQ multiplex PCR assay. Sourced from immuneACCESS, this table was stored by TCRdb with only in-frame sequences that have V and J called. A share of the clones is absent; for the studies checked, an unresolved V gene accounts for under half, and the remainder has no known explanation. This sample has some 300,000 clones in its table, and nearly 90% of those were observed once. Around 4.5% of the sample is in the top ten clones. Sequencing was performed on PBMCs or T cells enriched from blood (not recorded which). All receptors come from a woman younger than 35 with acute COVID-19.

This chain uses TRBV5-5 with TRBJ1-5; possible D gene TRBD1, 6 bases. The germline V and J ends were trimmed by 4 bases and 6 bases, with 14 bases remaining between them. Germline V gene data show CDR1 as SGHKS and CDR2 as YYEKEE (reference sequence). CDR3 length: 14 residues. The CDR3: CASSAGTLGQPQHF. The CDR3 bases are TGTGCCAGCAGCGCCGGGACATTAGGTCAGCCCCAGCATTTT.

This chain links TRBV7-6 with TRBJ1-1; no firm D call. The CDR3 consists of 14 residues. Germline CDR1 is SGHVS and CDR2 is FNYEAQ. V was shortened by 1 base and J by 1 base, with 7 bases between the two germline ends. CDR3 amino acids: CASSLDGGNTEAFF. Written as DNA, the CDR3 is TGTGCCAGCAGCTTAGATGGAGGGAACACTGAAGCTTTCTTT.

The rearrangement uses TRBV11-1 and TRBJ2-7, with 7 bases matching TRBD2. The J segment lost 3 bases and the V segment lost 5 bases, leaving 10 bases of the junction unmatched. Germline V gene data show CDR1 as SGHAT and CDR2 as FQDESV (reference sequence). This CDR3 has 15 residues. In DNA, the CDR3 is TGTGCCAGCAGCCTCCGCCTGGGGGGGAGCTACGAGCAGTACTTC. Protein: CASSLRLGGSYEQYF. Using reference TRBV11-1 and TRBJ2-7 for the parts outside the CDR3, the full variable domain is EAEVAQSPRYKITEKSQAVAFWCDPISGHATLYWYRQILGQGPELLVQFQDESVVDDSQLPKDRFSAERLKGVDSTLKIQPAELGDSAMYLCASSLRLGGSYEQYFGPGTRLTVT.

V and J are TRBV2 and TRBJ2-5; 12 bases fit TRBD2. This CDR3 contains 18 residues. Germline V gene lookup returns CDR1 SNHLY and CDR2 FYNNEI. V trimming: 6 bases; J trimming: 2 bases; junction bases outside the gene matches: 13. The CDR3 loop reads CASSEPTSGRGDQETQYF. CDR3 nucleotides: TGTGCCAGCAGCGAACCGACTAGCGGGAGAGGGGATCAAGAGACCCAGTACTTC.

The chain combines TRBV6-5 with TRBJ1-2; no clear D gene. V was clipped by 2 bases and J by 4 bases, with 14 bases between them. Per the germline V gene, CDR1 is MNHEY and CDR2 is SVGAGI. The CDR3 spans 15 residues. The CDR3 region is CASSYGIGGVYGYTF. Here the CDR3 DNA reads TGTGCCAGCAGTTACGGAATTGGCGGAGTCTATGGCTACACCTTC.

The CDR3 DNA reads TGTGCCAGCAGTCCAATCCAAAACAGGGGGCGTAATTCACCCCTCCACTTT. Residues: CASSPIQNRGRNSPLHF. This chain links TRBV28 with TRBJ1-6; 9 bases map to TRBD1. This CDR3 is built from 17 residues. The V segment lost 5 bases and the J segment 6 bases; nucleotides outside the gene matches: 11. Germline V gene lookup returns CDR1 MDHEN and CDR2 SYDVKM.

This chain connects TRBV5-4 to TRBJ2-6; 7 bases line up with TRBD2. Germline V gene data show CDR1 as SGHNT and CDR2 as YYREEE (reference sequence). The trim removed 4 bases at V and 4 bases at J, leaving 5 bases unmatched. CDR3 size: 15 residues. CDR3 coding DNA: TGTGCCAGCAGCCTCGGGGGGAGAGGGGCCAACGTCCTGACTTTC. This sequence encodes CASSLGGRGANVLTF. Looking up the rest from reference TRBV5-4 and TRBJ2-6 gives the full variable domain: ETGVTQSPTHLIKTRGQQVTLRCSSQSGHNTVSWYQQALGQGPQFIFQYYREEENGRGNFPPRFSGLQFPNYSSELNVNALELDDSALYLCASSLGGRGANVLTFGAGSRLTVL.

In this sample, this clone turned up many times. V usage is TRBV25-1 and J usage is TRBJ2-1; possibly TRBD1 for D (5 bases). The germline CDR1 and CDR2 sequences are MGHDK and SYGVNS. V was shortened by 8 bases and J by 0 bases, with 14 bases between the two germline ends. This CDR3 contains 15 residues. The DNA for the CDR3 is TGTGCCAGCTCTGACAGCTTAGGCTCCTACAATGAGCAGTTCTTC. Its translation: CASSDSLGSYNEQFF.

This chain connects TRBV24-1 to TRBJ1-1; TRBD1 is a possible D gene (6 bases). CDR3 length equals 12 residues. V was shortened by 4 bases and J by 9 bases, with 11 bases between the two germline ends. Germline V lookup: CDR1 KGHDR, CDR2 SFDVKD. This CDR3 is CATSDHRAQAFF. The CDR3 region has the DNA TGTGCCACCAGTGACCACAGGGCTCAAGCTTTCTTT.

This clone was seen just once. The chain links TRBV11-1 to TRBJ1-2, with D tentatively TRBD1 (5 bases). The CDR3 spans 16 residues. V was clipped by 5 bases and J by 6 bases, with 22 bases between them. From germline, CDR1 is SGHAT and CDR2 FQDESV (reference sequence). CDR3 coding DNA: TGTGCCAGCAGCCCTACTCGCGGGGGGTCGACCGATGGCTACACCTTC. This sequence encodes CASSPTRGGSTDGYTF.

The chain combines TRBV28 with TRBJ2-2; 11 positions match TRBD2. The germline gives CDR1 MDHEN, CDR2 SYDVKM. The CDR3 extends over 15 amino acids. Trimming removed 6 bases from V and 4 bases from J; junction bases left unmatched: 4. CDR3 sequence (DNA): TGTGCCAGCAGGAGACTAGCGGGACTCACCGGGGAGCTGTTTTTT. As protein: CASRRLAGLTGELFF. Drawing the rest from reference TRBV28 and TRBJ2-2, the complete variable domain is DVKVTQSSRYLVKRTGEKVFLECVQDMDHENMFWYRQDPGLGLRLIYFSYDVKMKEKGDIPEGYSVSREKKERFSLILESASTNQTSMYLCASRRLAGLTGELFFGEGSRLTVL.

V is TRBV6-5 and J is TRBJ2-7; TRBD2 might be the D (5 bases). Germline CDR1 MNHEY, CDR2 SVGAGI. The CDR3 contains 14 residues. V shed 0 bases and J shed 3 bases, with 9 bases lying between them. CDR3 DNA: TGTGCCAGCAGTTACTCCGGAGGAGGCTACGAGCAGTACTTC. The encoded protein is CASSYSGGGYEQYF.

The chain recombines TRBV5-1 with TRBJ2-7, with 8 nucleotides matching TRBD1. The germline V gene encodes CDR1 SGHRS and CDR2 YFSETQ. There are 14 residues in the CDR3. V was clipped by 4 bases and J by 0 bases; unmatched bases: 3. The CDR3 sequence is CASSVDRGSYEQYF. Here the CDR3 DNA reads TGCGCCAGCAGCGTAGACAGGGGCTCCTACGAGCAGTACTTC.

CDR3 DNA: TGTGCCAGCAGTCCCTGGACAGGGGATGAGACCCAGTACTTC. It encodes CASSPWTGDETQYF. V gene TRBV25-1 combines with J gene TRBJ2-5, with 9 bases that match TRBD1. CDR3 length: 14 amino acids. V lost 5 bases and J lost 5; bases outside the gene matches: 6. Germline V CDR1 and CDR2: MGHDK, SYGVNS.

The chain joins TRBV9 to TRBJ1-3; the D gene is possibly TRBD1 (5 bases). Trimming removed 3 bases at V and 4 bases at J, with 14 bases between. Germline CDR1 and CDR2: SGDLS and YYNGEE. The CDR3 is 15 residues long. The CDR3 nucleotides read TGTGCCAGCAGCGAGGACGGGGGGTTCGGAAACACCATATATTTT. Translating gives CASSEDGGFGNTIYF.

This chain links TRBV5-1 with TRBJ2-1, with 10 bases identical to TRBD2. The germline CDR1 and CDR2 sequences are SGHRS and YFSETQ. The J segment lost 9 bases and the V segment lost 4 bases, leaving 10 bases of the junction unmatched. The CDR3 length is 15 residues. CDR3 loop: CASSPDLAGVSEQFF. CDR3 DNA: TGCGCCAGCAGCCCGGATCTAGCGGGAGTCAGTGAGCAGTTCTTC.

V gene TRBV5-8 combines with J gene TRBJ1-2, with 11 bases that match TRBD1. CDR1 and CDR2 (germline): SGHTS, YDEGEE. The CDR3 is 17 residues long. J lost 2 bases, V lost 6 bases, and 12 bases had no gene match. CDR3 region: CASTSWWDRGENYGYTF. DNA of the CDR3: TGTGCCAGCACCTCCTGGTGGGACAGGGGGGAGAACTATGGCTACACCTTC.

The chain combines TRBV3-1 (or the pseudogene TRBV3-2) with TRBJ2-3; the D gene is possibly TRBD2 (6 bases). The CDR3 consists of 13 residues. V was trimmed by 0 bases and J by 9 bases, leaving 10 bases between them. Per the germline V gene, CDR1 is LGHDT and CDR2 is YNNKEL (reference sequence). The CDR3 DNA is TGTGCCAGCAGCCAAGAATTACGGGGGACGCAGTATTTT. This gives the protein CASSQELRGTQYF.

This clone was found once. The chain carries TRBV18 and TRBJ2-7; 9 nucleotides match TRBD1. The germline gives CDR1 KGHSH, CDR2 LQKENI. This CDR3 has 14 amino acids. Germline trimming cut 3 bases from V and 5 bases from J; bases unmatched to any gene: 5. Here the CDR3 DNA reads TGTGCCAGCTCACCGTCCCGGGACAGGGACGAGCAGTACTTC. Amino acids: CASSPSRDRDEQYF.

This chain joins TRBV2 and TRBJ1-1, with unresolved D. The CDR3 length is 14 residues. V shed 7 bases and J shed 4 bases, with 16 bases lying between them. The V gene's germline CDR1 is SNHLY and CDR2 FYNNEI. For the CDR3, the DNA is TGTGCCAGCACGGGTTCGGGGTGGACCACTGAAGCTTTCTTT. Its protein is CASTGSGWTTEAFF.

This CDR3 reads CASFGGQGYTF. The CDR3 DNA follows: TGTGCCAGCTTCGGGGGGCAGGGCTACACCTTC. The J gene is TRBJ1-2, the V gene TRBV9; a possible D gene is TRBD1 (6 bases). There are 11 residues in the CDR3. The V end lost 7 bases, the J end lost 8 bases, and 12 bases lay between the germline ends. Germline CDR1 SGDLS, CDR2 YYNGEE.

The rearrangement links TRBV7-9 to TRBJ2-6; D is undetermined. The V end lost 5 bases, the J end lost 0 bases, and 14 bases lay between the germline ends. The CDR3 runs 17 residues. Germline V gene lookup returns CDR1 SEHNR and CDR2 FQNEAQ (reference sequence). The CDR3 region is CASSPRTVSSGANVLTF. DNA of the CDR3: TGTGCCAGCAGCCCCCGAACAGTTTCCTCTGGGGCCAACGTCCTGACTTTC.